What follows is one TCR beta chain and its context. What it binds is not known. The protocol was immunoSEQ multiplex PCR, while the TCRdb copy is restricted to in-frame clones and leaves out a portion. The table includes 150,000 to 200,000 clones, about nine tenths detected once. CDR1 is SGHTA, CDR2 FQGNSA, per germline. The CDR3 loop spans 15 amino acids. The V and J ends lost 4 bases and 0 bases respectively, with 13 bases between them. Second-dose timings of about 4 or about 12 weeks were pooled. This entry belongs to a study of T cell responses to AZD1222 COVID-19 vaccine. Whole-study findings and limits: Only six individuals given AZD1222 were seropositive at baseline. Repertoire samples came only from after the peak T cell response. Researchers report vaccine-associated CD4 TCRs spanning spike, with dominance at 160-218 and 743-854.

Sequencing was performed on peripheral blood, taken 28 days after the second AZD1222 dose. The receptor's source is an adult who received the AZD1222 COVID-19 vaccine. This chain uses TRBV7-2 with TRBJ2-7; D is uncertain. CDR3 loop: CASSSPGLSSYEQYF. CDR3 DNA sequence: TGTGCCAGCAGCTCCCCTGGGTTGAGCTCCTACGAGCAGTACTTC. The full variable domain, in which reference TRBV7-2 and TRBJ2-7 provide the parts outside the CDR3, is GAGVSQSPSNKVTEKGKDVELRCDPISGHTALYWYRQSLGQGLEFLIYFQGNSAPDKSGLPSDRFSAERTGGSVSTLTIQRTQQEDSAVYLCASSSPGLSSYEQYFGPGTRLTVT.